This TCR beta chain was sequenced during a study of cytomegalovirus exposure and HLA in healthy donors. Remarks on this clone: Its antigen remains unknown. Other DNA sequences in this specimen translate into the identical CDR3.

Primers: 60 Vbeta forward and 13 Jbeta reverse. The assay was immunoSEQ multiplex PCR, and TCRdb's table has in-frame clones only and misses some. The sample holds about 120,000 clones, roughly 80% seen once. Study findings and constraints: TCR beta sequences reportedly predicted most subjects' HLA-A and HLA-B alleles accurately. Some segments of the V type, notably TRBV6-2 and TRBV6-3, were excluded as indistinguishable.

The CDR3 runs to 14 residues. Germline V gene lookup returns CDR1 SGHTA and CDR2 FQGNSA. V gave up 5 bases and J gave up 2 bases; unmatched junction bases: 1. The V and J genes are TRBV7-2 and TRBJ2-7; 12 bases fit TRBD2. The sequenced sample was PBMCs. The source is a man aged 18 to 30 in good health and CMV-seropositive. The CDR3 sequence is CASSRLAGAYEQYF. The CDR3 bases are TGTGCCAGCAGCCGACTAGCGGGGGCCTACGAGCAGTACTTC.